These 20 T cell receptor beta chains share one sample of origin, sequenced in a study of blood T cell repertoires in COVID-19. The assay was immunoSEQ multiplex PCR, and TCRdb's table has in-frame clones only and misses some. This table has some 210,000 clones, roughly 89% appearing once. The source material was peripheral blood. These receptor sequences come from a man between 60 and 70 years old who had recovered from COVID-19.

This chain links TRBV2 with TRBJ2-7; a possible D gene is TRBD2 (6 bases). Trimming removed 6 bases from V and 0 bases from J, with 15 bases in between. CDR1 and CDR2 from the germline V gene are SNHLY and FYNNEI. The CDR3 runs to 15 residues. As DNA, the CDR3 is TGTGCCAGCAGCCCGGGACTTGCCCTCTCCTACGAGCAGTACTTC. The encoded protein is CASSPGLALSYEQYF.

The chain employs TRBV6-2 or TRBV6-3 and TRBJ2-7; D is possibly TRBD2 (5 bases). The CDR3 length is 15 residues. Trimming took 0 bases from V and 0 from J, leaving 9 bases between them. Germline V gene sequence: CDR1 MNHEY, CDR2 SVGEGT. This CDR3 is CASSYSRASSYEQYF. CDR3 coding DNA: TGTGCCAGCAGTTACTCGAGGGCCAGCTCCTACGAGCAGTACTTC.

The chain couples TRBV9 to TRBJ1-6; D might be TRBD1 (5 bases). The CDR3 is 15 amino acids. Between the trimmed V and J ends, which lost 1 base and 8 bases, there was a span of 13 bases. CDR1 is SGDLS and CDR2 is YYNGEE in the germline V gene. The CDR3 loop reads CASSVTGGVDSPLHF. The CDR3 DNA reads as TGTGCCAGCAGCGTAACAGGAGGGGTTGATTCACCCCTCCACTTT.

This clone was observed once. This sequence joins TRBV6-2 or TRBV6-3 and TRBJ2-6; D ambiguous. The V gene lost 4 bases and the J gene lost 0 bases, with 10 bases spanning the gap. CDR1 and CDR2 (germline): MNHEY, SVGEGT. There are 16 residues in the CDR3. The CDR3 nucleotides read TGTGCCAGCAGTTCCCCTCCCTCCTCTGGGGCCAACGTCCTGACTTTC. The encoded protein is CASSSPPSSGANVLTF.

The chain recombines TRBV29-1 with TRBJ2-5; 10 bases are shared with TRBD2. Per germline, CDR1 SQVTM and CDR2 ANQGSEA. V was pared by 0 bases and J by 4 bases, with 2 bases of the junction left unmatched. This CDR3 spans 14 amino acids. DNA for the CDR3: TGCAGCGTTGAAGACCGGACTAGCGGAGAGACCCAGTACTTC. Translating gives CSVEDRTSGETQYF.

This chain joins TRBV14 and TRBJ1-1; weak D call: TRBD1 (6 bases). V lost 1 base, J lost 10 bases, and 10 bases lay in between. This CDR3 has 12 residues. Germline loops: CDR1 SGHDN, CDR2 FVKESK. CDR3 amino acids: CASSQVRGAAFF. The CDR3 nucleotides are TGTGCCAGCAGCCAAGTTCGGGGGGCAGCTTTCTTT.

This chain connects TRBV5-1 to TRBJ1-1, with D hard to call. The length of the CDR3 is 14 residues. CDR1 is SGHRS, CDR2 YFSETQ, per germline. The V end lost 8 bases, the J end lost 1 base, and 15 bases lay between the germline ends. CDR3 region: CASSSPPGNTEAFF. CDR3 nucleotides: TGCGCCAGTTCGTCCCCCCCCGGGAACACTGAAGCTTTCTTT.

V and J are TRBV5-1 and TRBJ2-7, with unresolved D. Germline CDR1 is SGHRS and CDR2 is YFSETQ. The CDR3 consists of 15 residues. V was trimmed by 0 bases and J by 0 bases, leaving 10 bases between them. CDR3 DNA sequence: TGCGCCAGCAGCTTGGCCACGGGTCCCTCCTACGAGCAGTACTTC. Translating it yields CASSLATGPSYEQYF.

This clone was counted a single time. This chain joins TRBV5-4 and TRBJ2-7; TRBD2 matches at 14 bases. This CDR3 is built from 18 residues. V shed 4 bases, J shed 5 bases, and the junction held 14 bases outside the gene matches. CDR1 is SGHNT, CDR2 YYREEE, per germline (reference sequence). The CDR3 DNA sequence: TGTGCCAGCAGCCGGGGTTTCGGGACTAGCGGGGGACGGAACGAGCAGTACTTC. It codes for CASSRGFGTSGGRNEQYF.

This chain links TRBV3-1 (or the pseudogene TRBV3-2) with TRBJ2-7, with a weak D call TRBD2 (5 bases). V was clipped by 4 bases and J by 6 bases, with 16 bases between them. CDR3 length: 14 residues. CDR1 and CDR2 (germline): LGHDT, YNNKEL (reference sequence). CDR3 DNA: TGTGCCAGCAGCCCCTTACTAGTCTCAGGCGAGCAGTACTTC. Protein sequence: CASSPLLVSGEQYF.

The rearrangement uses TRBV7-3 and TRBJ2-2, with 10 bases lining up with TRBD1. CDR1 and CDR2 from the germline V gene are SGHTA and FQGTGA. The CDR3 has 16 residues. The V and J ends lost 3 bases and 5 bases, in that order; junction bases with no gene match: 6. CDR3 loop: CASSFIPGQGTGELFF. CDR3 in DNA: TGTGCCAGCAGCTTCATACCGGGACAGGGGACCGGGGAGCTGTTTTTT.

This clone was recorded a few times. The V gene is TRBV9, the J gene TRBJ2-1, with 7 bases that match TRBD2. CDR1 is SGDLS and CDR2 is YYNGEE in the germline V gene. V trimming: 0 bases; J trimming: 7 bases; junction bases outside the gene matches: 10. The CDR3 covers 16 residues. CDR3 bases: TGTGCCAGCAGCGTAGGGCTAGCGGACCCAGAGAATGAGCAGTTCTTC. Residues: CASSVGLADPENEQFF. Supplemented by reference TRBV9 and TRBJ2-1, the full variable domain reads DSGVTQTPKHLITATGQRVTLRCSPRSGDLSVYWYQQSLDQGLQFLIQYYNGEERAKGNILERFSAQQFPDLHSELNLSSLELGDSALYFCASSVGLADPENEQFFGPGTRLTVL.

This clone was recorded a few times. The J gene is TRBJ1-1, the V gene TRBV7-9; a possible D gene is TRBD1 (5 bases). Germline V gene lookup returns CDR1 SEHNR and CDR2 FQNEAQ (reference sequence). The CDR3 length is 15 residues. V shed 7 bases and J shed 1 base, with 16 bases lying between them. CDR3 in DNA: TGTGCCAGCACCCGCGGGGGTCGGGGGAACACTGAAGCTTTCTTT. This gives the protein CASTRGGRGNTEAFF.

This chain connects TRBV5-1 to TRBJ2-2; 9 bases agree with TRBD2. The length of the CDR3 is 17 residues. From germline, CDR1 is SGHRS and CDR2 YFSETQ. J was trimmed by 0 bases and V by 1 base; bases with no gene match: 4. The CDR3 reads CASSLSSGGTNTGELFF. Here the CDR3 DNA reads TGCGCCAGCAGCTTGAGTAGCGGGGGAACGAACACCGGGGAGCTGTTTTTT. The full variable domain, rest sourced from reference TRBV5-1 and TRBJ2-2, is KAGVTQTPRYLIKTRGQQVTLSCSPISGHRSVSWYQQTPGQGLQFLFEYFSETQRNKGNFPGRFSGRQFSNSRSEMNVSTLELGDSALYLCASSLSSGGTNTGELFFGEGSRLTVL.

The CDR3 region is CASSFTGGAGNTIYF. The CDR3, as DNA: TGTGCCAGCAGCTTTACAGGGGGCGCCGGAAACACCATATATTTT. The V gene is TRBV7-2, the J gene TRBJ1-3, with 9 bases aligning to TRBD1. Germline V CDR1 and CDR2: SGHTA, FQGNSA. CDR3 size: 15 residues. V trimming: 3 bases; J trimming: 4 bases; junction bases outside the gene matches: 4.

J is TRBJ1-2 and V is TRBV5-1, with a tentative D call TRBD1 (5 bases). Between the trimmed V and J ends, which lost 0 bases and 2 bases, there was a span of 11 bases. Germline-derived CDR1 and CDR2 are SGHRS and YFSETQ. The CDR3 covers 15 residues. CDR3 nucleotides: TGCGCCAGCAGCTTGGAGTCCAAGGGGAACTATGGCTACACCTTC. Translating it yields CASSLESKGNYGYTF. Full variable domain (remainder filled in from reference TRBV5-1 and TRBJ1-2): KAGVTQTPRYLIKTRGQQVTLSCSPISGHRSVSWYQQTPGQGLQFLFEYFSETQRNKGNFPGRFSGRQFSNSRSEMNVSTLELGDSALYLCASSLESKGNYGYTFGSGTRLTVV.

The genes are TRBV29-1 and TRBJ2-2, with 8 bases fitting TRBD1. The CDR3 length is 14 residues. With V trimmed by 7 bases and J by 4 bases, 8 bases remained unmatched. The germline V gene has CDR1 SQVTM and CDR2 ANQGSEA. For the CDR3, the DNA is TGCAGCGCCATGGACAGGGTGACCACCGGGGAGCTGTTTTTT. Translating gives CSAMDRVTTGELFF.

Written as DNA, the CDR3 is TGTGCCAGCAGTGGGACTAGCGGGGGGGCGGTATTCTTC. It yields the protein CASSGTSGGAVFF. The J gene is TRBJ2-1, the V gene TRBV12-3 or TRBV12-4, with 16 bases fitting TRBD2. V lost 5 bases and J lost 16; bases outside the gene matches: 5. The CDR3 is 13 amino acids.

The chain recombines TRBV5-5 with TRBJ1-2; no definite D call. The CDR3 runs to 13 residues. The germline V gene encodes CDR1 SGHKS and CDR2 YYEKEE (reference sequence). V was pared by 0 bases and J by 3 bases, with 6 bases between. CDR3 bases: TGTGCCAGCAGCTTGGAGCCCGACTATGGCTACACCTTC. Amino acid sequence: CASSLEPDYGYTF.

The rearrangement joins TRBV5-1 to TRBJ2-1; D is possibly TRBD1 (5 bases). V lost 0 bases, J lost 11 bases, and 9 bases lay in between. This CDR3 is 12 amino acids long. Germline-derived CDR1 and CDR2 are SGHRS and YFSETQ. This chain's CDR3 is CASSLGGHKQFF. DNA of the CDR3: TGCGCCAGCAGCTTGGGGGGCCATAAGCAGTTCTTC. Variable domain in full (rest from reference TRBV5-1 and TRBJ2-1): KAGVTQTPRYLIKTRGQQVTLSCSPISGHRSVSWYQQTPGQGLQFLFEYFSETQRNKGNFPGRFSGRQFSNSRSEMNVSTLELGDSALYLCASSLGGHKQFFGPGTRLTVL.